Following are 31 T cell receptor beta chains from one sample sequenced in a study of technical replicates of blood from several donors (dated by TCRdb to 2015 to 2018). Library method: the immunoSEQ multiplex PCR assay. TCRdb retrieved this table from immuneACCESS and kept in-frame rearrangements only. Not all clones are present; in checked studies, unresolved V genes account for under half, and no reason is known for the remainder. The sample yields around 69,000 clones; about 86% were counted once. The biggest ten clones account for roughly 4.6% of the sample. The sequencing sample was made of PBMCs. The source of these receptors is a human donor in good health. Some clones in this sample may be carry-over from other donors' samples.

J is TRBJ2-1 and V is TRBV27; D gene unclear. CDR3 length: 16 residues. V gave up 8 bases and J gave up 0 bases, with 17 bases separating them. Germline assignment: CDR1 MNHEY and CDR2 SMNVEV (reference sequence). CDR3 residues: CASHPVTVSSYNEQFF. CDR3 coding DNA: TGTGCCAGCCACCCGGTCACAGTCAGCTCCTACAATGAGCAGTTCTTC.

The sample holds a few counts of this clone. This chain joins TRBV6-5 and TRBJ1-5; 7 bases align to TRBD1. Germline lookup yields CDR1 MNHEY and CDR2 SVGAGI. Trimming took 2 bases from V and 1 from J; bases not matched to a gene: 2. CDR3 length equals 15 residues. The CDR3, as DNA: TGTGCCAGCAGTTACAGGGGGCAGAGCAATCAGCCCCAGCATTTT. Translation: CASSYRGQSNQPQHF.

This chain links TRBV7-2 with TRBJ2-1; 8 bases match TRBD2. The length of the CDR3 is 16 residues. J was trimmed by 3 bases and V by 5 bases; bases with no gene match: 9. Germline loops: CDR1 SGHTA, CDR2 FQGNSA. CDR3 amino acids: CASSLDTGLVYNEQFF. The CDR3 nucleotides read TGTGCCAGCAGCCTAGACACGGGACTAGTCTACAATGAGCAGTTCTTC.

The chain recombines TRBV9 with TRBJ1-1, with a weak D call TRBD1 (5 bases). Germline CDR1 and CDR2: SGDLS and YYNGEE. The CDR3 consists of 15 residues. V was clipped by 0 bases and J by 3 bases, with 12 bases between them. As DNA, the CDR3 is TGTGCCAGCAGCGTAGGAGCAGGGCGCTACACTGAAGCTTTCTTT. It codes for CASSVGAGRYTEAFF.

The chain employs TRBV29-1 and TRBJ2-3, with D tentatively TRBD2 (6 bases). Trimming took 4 bases from V and 6 from J, leaving 17 bases between them. CDR3 length: 14 amino acids. Germline V CDR1 and CDR2: SQVTM, ANQGSEA. In DNA form, the CDR3 reads TGCAGCGTTGGGGGGGTTTTAGCTTCGGATACGCAGTATTTT. The encoded protein is CSVGGVLASDTQYF.

Here the CDR3 reads CASSSGQLNTDTQYF. The CDR3, as DNA: TGTGCCAGCAGCTCCGGACAGCTAAACACAGATACGCAGTATTTT. The rearrangement joins TRBV11-2 to TRBJ2-3; perhaps TRBD1 as D (6 bases). Germline CDR1 is SGHAT and CDR2 is FQNNGV. This CDR3 comprises 15 residues. V shed 4 bases and J shed 2 bases, with 13 bases lying between them.

The rearrangement links TRBV5-1 to TRBJ2-3, with TRBD2 matching over 9 bases. CDR3 length: 15 residues. Germline CDR1 SGHRS, CDR2 YFSETQ. V shed 3 bases, J shed 2 bases, and the junction held 4 bases outside the gene matches. CDR3 in DNA: TGCGCCAGCAGCTCCAGGACTAGCGACACAGATACGCAGTATTTT. It specifies CASSSRTSDTDTQYF.

The rearrangement links TRBV7-9 to TRBJ1-2, with 9 bases matching TRBD1. Losses at the gene ends were 3 bases for V and 5 bases for J; bases not matched to a gene: 13. This CDR3 contains 17 residues. Per germline, CDR1 SEHNR and CDR2 FQNEAQ (reference sequence). The chain's CDR3 is CASSLDGQGTMIYGYTF. In DNA form, the CDR3 reads TGTGCCAGCAGCTTGGATGGACAGGGGACTATGATTTATGGCTACACCTTC.

To note about this clone: The same CDR3 also results from other DNA sequences found in this sample. The J gene is TRBJ1-2, the V gene TRBV7-2, with TRBD1 as a possible D gene (5 bases). Trimming pared 4 bases from V and 3 bases from J, leaving 9 bases between. CDR1 SGHTA and CDR2 FQGNSA come from the germline V gene. There are 13 residues in the CDR3. CDR3 DNA sequence: TGTGCCAGCAGCTCCAGGGATTACTATGGCTACACCTTC. Its translation is CASSSRDYYGYTF. Filled out from reference TRBV7-2 and TRBJ1-2, the complete variable domain reads GAGVSQSPSNKVTEKGKDVELRCDPISGHTALYWYRQSLGQGLEFLIYFQGNSAPDKSGLPSDRFSAERTGGSVSTLTIQRTQQEDSAVYLCASSSRDYYGYTFGSGTRLTVV.

This chain links TRBV5-8 with TRBJ2-7; the D gene is possibly TRBD2 (6 bases). The CDR3 is 14 amino acids. CDR1 and CDR2 from the germline V gene are SGHTS and YDEGEE. The V end lost 0 bases, the J end lost 7 bases, and 14 bases lay between the germline ends. In DNA form, the CDR3 reads TGTGCCAGCAGCTTGGACCTGTTGCGGGAAGAGCAGTACTTC. Protein product: CASSLDLLREEQYF.

The gene calls are TRBV6-1 and TRBJ2-7; 8 bases are a match to TRBD2. The CDR3 extends over 15 amino acids. The germline CDR1 and CDR2 sequences are MNHNS and SASEGT. The V gene end was trimmed by 6 bases and the J gene end by 1 base; junction bases not matched to a gene: 8. This CDR3 reads CASRLHSGVSYEQYF. As DNA, the CDR3 is TGTGCCAGCAGGTTGCATAGCGGGGTGTCCTACGAGCAGTACTTC.

The V call is TRBV9, the J call TRBJ1-4; TRBD1 agrees at 8 bases. With V trimmed by 1 base and J by 7 bases, 9 bases remained unmatched. This CDR3 comprises 16 residues. Germline V gene sequence: CDR1 SGDLS, CDR2 YYNGEE. This CDR3 is CASSVSAGGGFEKLFF. The DNA of the CDR3 is TGTGCCAGCAGCGTAAGCGCAGGGGGCGGTTTTGAAAAACTGTTTTTT.

V gene TRBV11-3 combines with J gene TRBJ1-1, with D possibly matching TRBD1 (5 bases). Germline V lookup: CDR1 SGHNT, CDR2 YENEEA. The CDR3 extends over 13 amino acids. Between the trimmed V and J ends, which lost 4 bases and 4 bases, there was a span of 10 bases. CDR3 nucleotide sequence: TGTGCCAGCAGCTGGGGGACTGGCACTGAAGCTTTCTTT. It translates to CASSWGTGTEAFF.

V and J are TRBV4-3 and TRBJ1-1; tentatively, D is TRBD1 (5 bases). Between the trimmed V and J ends, which lost 0 bases and 6 bases, there was a span of 8 bases. CDR1 is LGHNA and CDR2 is YSLEER in the germline V gene. The CDR3 is made up of 13 amino acids. CDR3 coding DNA: TGCGCCAGCAGCCAAGAGTGGGGGGCTGAAGCTTTCTTT. This sequence encodes CASSQEWGAEAFF.

The chain is built from TRBV9 and TRBJ2-5; TRBD1 might be the D (6 bases). Between the trimmed V and J ends, which lost 0 bases and 3 bases, there was a span of 12 bases. This CDR3 has 15 residues. Germline V gene lookup returns CDR1 SGDLS and CDR2 YYNGEE. In DNA, the CDR3 is TGTGCCAGCAGCGTAGAGGGGACAAGGGAAGAGACCCAGTACTTC. Encoded protein: CASSVEGTREETQYF.

The CDR3 protein is CASSLERSTDTQYF. The CDR3, as DNA: TGTGCCAGCAGTTTGGAGCGGAGCACAGATACGCAGTATTTT. This sequence joins TRBV6-5 and TRBJ2-3, with D maybe TRBD2 (5 bases). The CDR3 is made up of 14 amino acids. Deletions cut 4 bases from V and 0 bases from J, with 8 bases between. Germline loops: CDR1 MNHEY, CDR2 SVGAGI.

The V call is TRBV28, the J call TRBJ1-1, with D possibly TRBD1 on 5 matching bases. The CDR3 runs to 15 residues. The V gene's germline CDR1 is MDHEN and CDR2 SYDVKM. Between the trimmed V and J ends, which lost 8 bases and 4 bases, there was a span of 20 bases. The chain's CDR3 is CASAPWMWGFTEAFF. The CDR3 coding sequence is TGTGCCAGCGCCCCCTGGATGTGGGGCTTCACTGAAGCTTTCTTT.

The CDR3 sequence: CASSTEPGTSGGSSYEQYF. As DNA, the CDR3 is TGTGCCAGCAGCACCGAACCGGGGACTAGCGGGGGGTCCTCCTACGAGCAGTACTTC. V and J are TRBV7-6 and TRBJ2-7; TRBD2 aligns across 15 bases. Unmatched junction bases numbered 11, after V lost 5 bases and J lost 0 bases. This CDR3 spans 19 amino acids. The germline V gene has CDR1 SGHVS and CDR2 FNYEAQ.

The chain links TRBV7-8 to TRBJ2-7; 8 nucleotides align to TRBD1. With 1 base clipped from V and 6 bases from J, the junction kept 11 bases outside the gene matches. Germline V lookup: CDR1 SGHVS, CDR2 FQNEAQ. The CDR3 is 16 amino acids. CDR3: CASSLGQGSGSREQYF. CDR3 in DNA: TGTGCCAGCAGCTTAGGACAGGGGAGCGGATCGCGCGAGCAGTACTTC.

The chain is built from TRBV18 and TRBJ2-7, with a tentative D call TRBD2 (6 bases). The CDR3 runs to 14 residues. Per the germline V gene, CDR1 is KGHSH and CDR2 is LQKENI. The V end lost 6 bases, the J end lost 1 base, and 13 bases lay between the germline ends. The CDR3 DNA reads as TGTGCCAGCTCCGGGACTTTCCCGTCCTACGAGCAGTACTTC. Encoded protein: CASSGTFPSYEQYF.

V usage is TRBV7-3 and J usage is TRBJ2-1; no definite D call. This CDR3 spans 13 amino acids. Trimming shortened V by 0 bases and J by 9 bases, and 9 bases separated the two germline ends. Germline V gene data show CDR1 as SGHTA and CDR2 as FQGTGA. This CDR3 reads CASSLTSLAEQFF. The CDR3, as DNA: TGTGCCAGCAGCTTAACCTCCCTGGCTGAGCAGTTCTTC.

The chain links TRBV19 to TRBJ1-3, with a possible D match to TRBD1 (6 bases). CDR3 length equals 13 residues. In germline, CDR1 is LNHDA, CDR2 SQIVND (reference sequence). V was shortened by 5 bases and J by 2 bases, with 7 bases between the two germline ends. CDR3 region: CASSSGAGNTIYF. CDR3 DNA: TGTGCCAGTAGTTCAGGGGCTGGAAACACCATATATTTT.

The gene calls are TRBV7-2 and TRBJ1-5; D might be TRBD1 (6 bases). The CDR3 loop spans 16 amino acids. V lost 5 bases and J 6 bases, leaving 20 bases between the germline ends. Germline V gene data show CDR1 as SGHTA and CDR2 as FQGNSA. CDR3 region: CASSQNARGMAQPQHF. In DNA, the CDR3 is TGTGCCAGCAGCCAAAACGCCAGGGGCATGGCTCAGCCCCAGCATTTT.

The chain links TRBV23-1 to TRBJ1-5, with D unresolved. TRBV23-1 is annotated as an ORF whose role is uncertain. This CDR3 region has 18 residues. The V and J ends lost 3 bases and 0 bases respectively, with 18 bases between them. CDR3 sequence: CASSHQWASPDSNQPQHF. The DNA of the CDR3 is TGCGCCAGCAGTCACCAGTGGGCCAGCCCCGATAGCAATCAGCCCCAGCATTTT.

The chain employs TRBV6-6 and TRBJ2-7; TRBD1 matches at 8 bases. Germline CDR1 MNHNY, CDR2 SVGAGI (reference sequence). V gave up 0 bases and J gave up 0 bases; unmatched junction bases: 4. CDR3 length equals 16 residues. Written as DNA, the CDR3 is TGTGCCAGCAGTTACTCGTCCGGACAGGGCTCCTACGAGCAGTACTTC. It encodes CASSYSSGQGSYEQYF.

The chain couples TRBV7-3 to TRBJ2-7; 9 bases align to TRBD2. Germline V gene sequence: CDR1 SGHTA, CDR2 FQGTGA. The J segment lost 3 bases and the V segment lost 2 bases, leaving 2 bases of the junction unmatched. The CDR3 sequence is 14 residues long. CDR3 amino acids: CASSLAGGDYEQYF. CDR3 coding DNA: TGTGCCAGCAGCTTAGCGGGGGGGGACTACGAGCAGTACTTC.

The CDR3 spells CASSTQGGNSPLHF. In DNA form, the CDR3 reads TGTGCCAGCAGCACCCAGGGTGGCAATTCACCCCTCCACTTT. The chain uses TRBV5-5 and TRBJ1-6; D may be TRBD1 (5 bases). This CDR3 comprises 14 residues. V dropped 4 bases and J dropped 7 bases, with 12 bases sitting between them. Germline V gene sequence: CDR1 SGHKS, CDR2 YYEKEE (reference sequence).

The chain is built from TRBV6-5 and TRBJ1-2; D possibly corresponds to TRBD1 (5 bases). In germline, CDR1 is MNHEY, CDR2 SVGAGI. The CDR3 is 13 residues long. Trimming removed 6 bases at V and 3 bases at J, with 11 bases between. CDR3 region: CASSPDSDYGYTF. CDR3 sequence (DNA): TGTGCCAGCAGCCCAGACAGTGACTATGGCTACACCTTC.

The chain combines TRBV9 with TRBJ1-1; D may be TRBD1 (6 bases). Trimming cost V 7 bases and J 0 bases, with 13 bases left between them. The CDR3 is made up of 14 amino acids. Looked up from germline, CDR1 is SGDLS and CDR2 is YYNGEE. CDR3 in amino acids: CASAGGPMNTEAFF. As DNA, the CDR3 is TGTGCCAGCGCGGGGGGGCCTATGAACACTGAAGCTTTCTTT.

The V call is TRBV7-8, the J call TRBJ1-5, with 7 bases matching TRBD1. The J segment lost 2 bases and the V segment lost 3 bases, leaving 4 bases of the junction unmatched. The CDR3 extends over 15 amino acids. CDR1 and CDR2 from the germline V gene are SGHVS and FQNEAQ. The CDR3: CASSFGTAGNQPQHF. The CDR3, as DNA: TGTGCCAGCAGCTTCGGGACAGCAGGCAATCAGCCCCAGCATTTT.

The CDR3 DNA reads TGTGCCAGCAGCGTAGAACTAGCGGGGTACACAGATACGCAGTATTTT. It is translated as CASSVELAGYTDTQYF. V is TRBV9 and J is TRBJ2-3, with 10 bases identical to TRBD2. CDR1 and CDR2 (germline): SGDLS, YYNGEE. Germline trimming cut 0 bases from V and 2 bases from J; bases unmatched to any gene: 3. CDR3 length: 16 amino acids.